A single sample gave rise to the 16 T cell receptor beta chains below, sequenced in a study of T cell responses to AZD1222 COVID-19 vaccine. Produced via immunoSEQ multiplex PCR; TCRdb's table is partial and in-frame only. The table lists around 110,000 clones, about 93% of them singletons, with around 5.9% in the top ten. The source material was peripheral blood, sampled 28 days after the second AZD1222 dose. These receptors came from an adult who received the AZD1222 COVID-19 vaccine.

V is TRBV3-1 (or the pseudogene TRBV3-2) and J is TRBJ2-1; D may be TRBD2 (6 bases). CDR1 and CDR2 from the germline V gene are LGHDT and YNNKEL (reference sequence). V lost 3 bases to trimming and J lost 7 bases, with 19 bases between them. The CDR3 sequence is 16 residues long. The CDR3 DNA reads as TGTGCCAGCAGCCATTACGGGACTCCGGGGAGTAATGAGCAGTTCTTC. Protein sequence: CASSHYGTPGSNEQFF.

The genes are TRBV4-2 and TRBJ2-7; 11 nucleotides match TRBD1. The CDR3 is 15 residues long. The germline CDR1 and CDR2 sequences are LGHNA and YNFKEQ. After removal of 5 bases from V and 4 bases from J, the junction contained 7 bases not matched to a gene. CDR3 residues: CASSSAGTGGYEQYF. CDR3 DNA sequence: TGTGCCAGCAGCTCCGCCGGGACAGGGGGATACGAGCAGTACTTC.

The chain joins TRBV24-1 to TRBJ2-5; D might be TRBD2 (6 bases). Germline CDR1 is KGHDR and CDR2 is SFDVKD. The CDR3 is made up of 13 amino acids. V lost 7 bases to trimming and J lost 2 bases, with 10 bases between them. CDR3 residues: CATSLAGQETQYF. DNA for the CDR3: TGTGCCACCAGCCTCGCGGGACAAGAGACCCAGTACTTC.

This clone is a singleton in its sample. The CDR3 here is CASSPPTSGRSSYEQYF. The DNA for the CDR3 is TGTGCCAGCTCACCACCGACTAGCGGGAGGAGCTCCTACGAGCAGTACTTC. The genes are TRBV18 and TRBJ2-7, with TRBD2 identical over 13 bases. Germline V gene data show CDR1 as KGHSH and CDR2 as LQKENI. Trimming removed 0 bases from V and 0 bases from J; junction bases left unmatched: 2. The CDR3 has 17 amino acids. Full variable domain (rest looked up from reference TRBV18 and TRBJ2-7): NAGVMQNPRHLVRRRGQEARLRCSPMKGHSHVYWYRQLPEEGLKFMVYLQKENIIDESGMPKERFSAEFPKEGPSILRIQQVVRGDSAAYFCASSPPTSGRSSYEQYFGPGTRLTVT.

CDR3 amino acids: CSASGAGGLYLSNQPQHF. DNA for the CDR3: TGCAGTGCTAGTGGTGCAGGGGGCCTTTATTTGAGCAATCAGCCCCAGCATTTT. The chain is built from TRBV20-1 and TRBJ1-5, with 8 bases lining up with TRBD1. Germline CDR1 DFQATT, CDR2 SNEGSKA (reference sequence). This CDR3 has 18 residues. J gave up 1 base and V 3 bases, and 14 bases lay outside the gene matches.

The rearrangement links TRBV5-4 to TRBJ2-3, with TRBD2 matching 9 bases. Germline trimming cut 0 bases from V and 6 bases from J; bases unmatched to any gene: 8. Germline V CDR1 and CDR2: SGHNT, YYREEE (reference sequence). The CDR3 has 16 amino acids. The CDR3 loop reads CASSLGLAVSRDTQYF. The DNA of the CDR3 is TGTGCCAGCAGCTTGGGACTAGCGGTGTCTCGGGATACGCAGTATTTT.

J is TRBJ2-7 and V is TRBV11-1, with 8 bases matching TRBD1. The V and J ends lost 4 bases and 4 bases, in that order; junction bases with no gene match: 6. Germline assignment: CDR1 SGHAT and CDR2 FQDESV (reference sequence). This CDR3 is 14 amino acids long. The CDR3 nucleotides read TGTGCCAGCAGCTCGACAGGGGTAGGTTACGAGCAGTACTTC. Translated: CASSSTGVGYEQYF.

The V call is TRBV10-1, the J call TRBJ2-5; 9 positions match TRBD2. The CDR3 length is 15 residues. The germline CDR1 and CDR2 sequences are WNHNN and SYGVQD (reference sequence). V gave up 5 bases and J gave up 4 bases; unmatched junction bases: 8. The CDR3 spells CASSSSGAGGETQYF. CDR3 sequence (DNA): TGCGCCAGCAGTTCTAGCGGGGCCGGGGGAGAGACCCAGTACTTC.

V and J are TRBV7-6 and TRBJ2-1, with 7 bases matching TRBD1. The germline V gene encodes CDR1 SGHVS and CDR2 FNYEAQ. V shed 0 bases and J 0 bases; nucleotides not matched to a gene: 5. The CDR3 contains 17 residues. This CDR3 is CASSLAIQGSSYNEQFF. DNA for the CDR3: TGTGCCAGCAGCTTAGCGATACAGGGGAGCTCCTACAATGAGCAGTTCTTC.

This clone came up once. The V gene is TRBV18, the J gene TRBJ2-2; D gene ambiguous. V shed 0 bases and J shed 4 bases, with 6 bases lying between them. Germline lookup yields CDR1 KGHSH and CDR2 LQKENI. The CDR3 contains 14 residues. CDR3: CASSPPKGTGELFF. CDR3 nucleotide sequence: TGTGCCAGCTCACCACCGAAGGGCACCGGGGAGCTGTTTTTT.

Written as DNA, the CDR3 is TGTGCCAGCAGTTCGAGGAGACTAGCGGGGGGCTACGAGCAGTACTTC. This sequence encodes CASSSRRLAGGYEQYF. The chain employs TRBV28 and TRBJ2-7; 13 bases fit TRBD2. Germline CDR1 MDHEN, CDR2 SYDVKM. The CDR3 spans 16 residues. J gave up 3 bases and V 4 bases, and 6 bases lay outside the gene matches.

The genes are TRBV18 and TRBJ1-5, with no clear D. Trimming removed 4 bases from V and 0 bases from J, with 10 bases in between. The CDR3 has 15 amino acids. The germline gives CDR1 KGHSH, CDR2 LQKENI. CDR3 sequence reads: CASSRGTVSNQPQHF. The CDR3 DNA reads TGTGCCAGCTCACGTGGCACGGTTAGCAATCAGCCCCAGCATTTT.

The genes are TRBV11-3 and TRBJ2-1, with D perhaps assigned TRBD1 or TRBD2 (5 bases each). The CDR3 totals 18 residues. Deletions cut 0 bases from V and 0 bases from J, with 15 bases between. The germline V gene encodes CDR1 SGHNT and CDR2 YENEEA. The CDR3 DNA follows: TGTGCCAGCAGCTTAGATGCCCTGGGGGTTAGCTCCTACAATGAGCAGTTCTTC. Its translation is CASSLDALGVSSYNEQFF.

The rearrangement joins TRBV9 to TRBJ2-1; TRBD2 matches 7 bases. V lost 3 bases and J lost 10; bases outside the gene matches: 7. The CDR3 loop spans 13 amino acids. The germline V gene encodes CDR1 SGDLS and CDR2 YYNGEE. The CDR3 sequence is CASSARAGLEQFF. In nucleotides, the CDR3 is TGTGCCAGCAGCGCCAGAGCGGGATTGGAGCAGTTCTTC.

The rearrangement uses TRBV19 and TRBJ2-7; TRBD1 aligns across 7 bases. This CDR3 contains 17 residues. The V segment lost 2 bases and the J segment 0 bases; nucleotides outside the gene matches: 10. Looked up from germline, CDR1 is LNHDA and CDR2 is SQIVND (reference sequence). Here the CDR3 reads CASSIQAGTAASYEQYF. The CDR3 DNA is TGTGCCAGTAGTATACAGGCCGGGACAGCTGCCTCCTACGAGCAGTACTTC.

This clone was seen once. In DNA form, the CDR3 reads TGTGCCAGCAGCTTAGTCAGGGACAGCATGAACACTGAAGCTTTCTTT. This encodes CASSLVRDSMNTEAFF. V usage is TRBV7-9 and J usage is TRBJ1-1; the match to TRBD1 covers 7 bases. This CDR3 has 16 residues. Germline V gives CDR1 SEHNR, CDR2 FQNEAQ (reference sequence). V gave up 1 base and J gave up 0 bases; unmatched junction bases: 5.